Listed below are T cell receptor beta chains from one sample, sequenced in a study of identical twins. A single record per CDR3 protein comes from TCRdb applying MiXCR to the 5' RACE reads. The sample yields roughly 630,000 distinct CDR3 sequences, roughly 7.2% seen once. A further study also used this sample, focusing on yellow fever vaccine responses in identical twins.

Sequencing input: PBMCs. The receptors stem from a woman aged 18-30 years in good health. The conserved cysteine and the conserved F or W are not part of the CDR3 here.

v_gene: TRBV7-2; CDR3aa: ASSFFSGAGELF
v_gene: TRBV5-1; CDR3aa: ASSLDGTGGTGANVLT
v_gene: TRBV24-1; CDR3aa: ATSDLDGGYT
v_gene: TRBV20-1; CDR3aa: SASRPSGSGPTQY
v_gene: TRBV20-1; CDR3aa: SASPQGRGSNQPQH
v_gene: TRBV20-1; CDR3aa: SARADRGDTEAF
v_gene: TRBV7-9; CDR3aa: ASSIGQRNTEAF
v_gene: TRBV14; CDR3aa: ASSEQGSGTDTQY
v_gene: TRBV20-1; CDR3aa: SAPMSGRRNHEQF
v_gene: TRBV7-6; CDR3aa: ASGRKSYNEQF
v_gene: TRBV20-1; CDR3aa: PGLLGRVMHEQF
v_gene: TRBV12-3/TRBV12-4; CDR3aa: ASNVNTLPNTEAF
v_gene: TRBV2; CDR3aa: ASSSRTSSTTADEQF
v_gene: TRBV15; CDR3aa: ATTPAGQHYGYT
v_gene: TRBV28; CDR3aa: ASREGSKNIQY
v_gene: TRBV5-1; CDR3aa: ASSPWTGPHQETQY
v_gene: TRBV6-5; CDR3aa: ASSYKGFPHLTNYGYT
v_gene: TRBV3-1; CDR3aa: ASSHSGSQETQY
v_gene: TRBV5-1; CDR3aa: ASSLGTSGNEQF
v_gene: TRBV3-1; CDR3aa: ASSPTVNSGNTIY
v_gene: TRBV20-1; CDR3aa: SARSGGDNEQF
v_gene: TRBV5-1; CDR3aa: ASSPGQAPGTGELF
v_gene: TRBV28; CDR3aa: ASSSRSTGILGYT
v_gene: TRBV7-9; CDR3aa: ASSSGVNEQF
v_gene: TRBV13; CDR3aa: ASSYRDRENTEAF
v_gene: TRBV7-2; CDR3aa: ASSPGVGHRNEQF
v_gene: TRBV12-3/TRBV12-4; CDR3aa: ASSLGLAGGPRNTDTQY
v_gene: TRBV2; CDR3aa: ASSVGTQNTEAF
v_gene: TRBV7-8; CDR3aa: ASSLLELNEQF
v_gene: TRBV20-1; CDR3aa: SAREDSGGVDEQF
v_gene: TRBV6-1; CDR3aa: ASSVRGGANVLT
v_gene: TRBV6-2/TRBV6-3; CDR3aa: ASSYGQGSGANVLT
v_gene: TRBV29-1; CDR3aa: SVVLISYEQY
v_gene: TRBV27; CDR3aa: ACRRTGYTGELF
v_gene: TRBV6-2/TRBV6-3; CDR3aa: ASSNTGGDKQF
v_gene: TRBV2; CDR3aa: ATPMAGGAGELF
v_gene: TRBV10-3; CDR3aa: ATQDNFNQPQH
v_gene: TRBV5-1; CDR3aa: ASRSIMGGTDTQY
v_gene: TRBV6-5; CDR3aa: ASSYGFPNEQF
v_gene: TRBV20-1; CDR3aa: SAAGGSYNEQF
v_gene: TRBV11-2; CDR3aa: ASRGQGNYNEQF